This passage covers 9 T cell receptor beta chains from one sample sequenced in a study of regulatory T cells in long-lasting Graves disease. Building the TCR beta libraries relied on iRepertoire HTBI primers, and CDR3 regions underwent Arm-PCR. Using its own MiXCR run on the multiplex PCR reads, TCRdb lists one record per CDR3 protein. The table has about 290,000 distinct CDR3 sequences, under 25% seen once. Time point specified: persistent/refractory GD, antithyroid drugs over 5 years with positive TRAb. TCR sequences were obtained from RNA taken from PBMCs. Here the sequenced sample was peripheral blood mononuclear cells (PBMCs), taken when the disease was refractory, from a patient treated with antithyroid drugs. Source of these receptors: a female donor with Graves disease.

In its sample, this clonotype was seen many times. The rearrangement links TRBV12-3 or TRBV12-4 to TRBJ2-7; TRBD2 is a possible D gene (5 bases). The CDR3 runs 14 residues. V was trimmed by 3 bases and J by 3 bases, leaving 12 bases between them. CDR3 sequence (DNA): TGTGCCAGCAGTTTCGGACTGGGATACTACGAGCAGTACTTC. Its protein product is CASSFGLGYYEQYF.

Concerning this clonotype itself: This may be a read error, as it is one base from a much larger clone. The CDR3 protein is CASSSTPILGSETQYF. As DNA, the CDR3 is TGTGCCAGCAGCTCCACACCCATTTTGGGTTCGGAGACCCAGTACTTC. The chain couples TRBV11-2 to TRBJ2-5, with D hard to call. CDR1 SGHAT and CDR2 FQNNGV come from the germline V gene. V was cut by 4 bases and J by 5 bases, with 20 bases left in between. The CDR3 extends over 16 amino acids.

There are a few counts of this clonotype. CDR3 residues: CSANPRAGGGQPQHF. The CDR3 DNA follows: TGCAGTGCCAACCCCCGGGCAGGGGGCGGCCAGCCCCAGCATTTT. V and J are TRBV20-1 and TRBJ1-5, with TRBD1 identical over 8 bases. The J segment lost 7 bases and the V segment lost 6 bases, leaving 14 bases of the junction unmatched. The CDR3 runs 15 residues. Germline V gene data show CDR1 as DFQATT and CDR2 as SNEGSKA (reference sequence).

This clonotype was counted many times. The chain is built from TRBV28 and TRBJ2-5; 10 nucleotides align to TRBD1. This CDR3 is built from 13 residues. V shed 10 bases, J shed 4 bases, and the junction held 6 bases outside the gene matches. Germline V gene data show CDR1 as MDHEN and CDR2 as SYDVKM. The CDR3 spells CATGTGDRETQYF. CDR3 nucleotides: TGTGCCACCGGGACAGGGGATAGAGAGACCCAGTACTTC.

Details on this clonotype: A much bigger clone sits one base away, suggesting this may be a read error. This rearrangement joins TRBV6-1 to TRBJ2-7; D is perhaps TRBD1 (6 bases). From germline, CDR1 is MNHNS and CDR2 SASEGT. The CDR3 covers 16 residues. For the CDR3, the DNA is TGTGCCAACAGTCCTTTGGGACAAGGTTCAGGTTACGAGCAGTACTTC. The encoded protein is CANSPLGQGSGYEQYF.

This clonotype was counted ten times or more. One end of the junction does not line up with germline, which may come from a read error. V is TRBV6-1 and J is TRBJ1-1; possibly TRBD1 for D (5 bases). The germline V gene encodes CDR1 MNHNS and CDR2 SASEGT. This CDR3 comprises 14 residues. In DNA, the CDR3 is TGTGCCAGCAATGAACAGGCCATGAACACTGAAGCTTTCTTT. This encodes CASNEQAMNTEAFF.

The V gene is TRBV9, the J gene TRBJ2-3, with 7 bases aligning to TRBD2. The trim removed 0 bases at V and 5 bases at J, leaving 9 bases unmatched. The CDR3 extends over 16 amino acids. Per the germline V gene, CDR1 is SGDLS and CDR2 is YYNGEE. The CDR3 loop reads CASSVVGGGPGDTQYF. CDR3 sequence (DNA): TGTGCCAGCAGCGTAGTGGGGGGAGGGCCGGGAGATACGCAGTATTTT.

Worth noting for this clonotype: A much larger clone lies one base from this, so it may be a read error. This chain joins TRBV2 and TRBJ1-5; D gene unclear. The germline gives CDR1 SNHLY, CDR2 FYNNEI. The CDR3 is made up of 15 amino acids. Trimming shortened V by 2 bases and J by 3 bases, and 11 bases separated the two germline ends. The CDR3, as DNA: TGTGCCAGCAGTGAATTAGAAGGTCTCAATCAGCCCCAGCATTTT. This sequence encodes CASSELEGLNQPQHF. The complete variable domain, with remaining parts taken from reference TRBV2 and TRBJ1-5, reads EPEVTQTPSHQVTQMGQEVILRCVPISNHLYFYWYRQILGQKVEFLVSFYNNEISEKSEIFDDQFSVERPDGSNFTLKIRSTKLEDSAMYFCASSELEGLNQPQHFGDGTRLSIL.

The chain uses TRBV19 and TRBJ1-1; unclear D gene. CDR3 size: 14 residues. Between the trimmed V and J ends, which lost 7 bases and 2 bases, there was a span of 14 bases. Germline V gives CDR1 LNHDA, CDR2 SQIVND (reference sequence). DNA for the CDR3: TGTGCCAGTATGGCGCGGCGGGATAACACTGAAGCTTTCTTT. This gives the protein CASMARRDNTEAFF.